This TCR beta chain emerged from a study of blood T cell repertoires in COVID-19. About the research overall: Samples of COVID-19 (acute and convalescent) were obtained from the United States, Italy and Spain.

Germline CDR1 ENHRY, CDR2 SYGVKD. V was clipped by 3 bases and J by 0 bases; unmatched bases: 10. This CDR3 comprises 17 residues. Participants were aged 18 to 89 years from 20 to 30 US areas. Cohort assignment relied on participant-reported clinical history. Per the study methods: By means of reference gene primer amplification, nucleated cell counts were estimated. The protocol was immunoSEQ multiplex PCR, while the TCRdb copy is restricted to in-frame clones and leaves out a portion. Clone size and V and J calls were adopted from that table, with D and trimming inferred from the DNA. Counted here are some 270,000 clones, roughly 85% occurring once; the ten biggest clones make up approximately 9.6%.

The clonotype comes from a woman in her 50s with acute COVID-19. Sequencing was performed on PBMCs or T cells enriched from blood (not recorded which). The V call is TRBV10-3, the J call TRBJ1-1; TRBD1 matches 7 bases. The CDR3 protein is CAISERQGGTLNTEAFF. The CDR3 bases are TGTGCCATCAGTGAAAGACAGGGCGGAACCTTGAACACTGAAGCTTTCTTT.